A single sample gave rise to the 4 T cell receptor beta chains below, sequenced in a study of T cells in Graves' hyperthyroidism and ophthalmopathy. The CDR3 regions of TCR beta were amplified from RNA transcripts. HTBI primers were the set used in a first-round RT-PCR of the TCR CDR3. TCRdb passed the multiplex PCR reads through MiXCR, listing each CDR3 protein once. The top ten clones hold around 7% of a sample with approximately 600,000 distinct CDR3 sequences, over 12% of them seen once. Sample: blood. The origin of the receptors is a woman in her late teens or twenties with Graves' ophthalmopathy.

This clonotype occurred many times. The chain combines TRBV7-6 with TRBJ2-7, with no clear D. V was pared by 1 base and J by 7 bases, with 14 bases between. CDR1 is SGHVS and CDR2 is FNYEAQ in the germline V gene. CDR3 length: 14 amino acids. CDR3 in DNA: TGTGCCAGCAGCTTAGAAGGGCCCAGTACGGAGCAGTACTTC. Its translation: CASSLEGPSTEQYF.

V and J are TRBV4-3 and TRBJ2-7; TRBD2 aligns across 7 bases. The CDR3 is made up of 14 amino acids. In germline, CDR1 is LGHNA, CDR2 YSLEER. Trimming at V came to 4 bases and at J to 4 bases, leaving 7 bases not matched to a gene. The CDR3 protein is CASSPRGSPYEQYF. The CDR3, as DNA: TGCGCCAGCAGCCCGCGGGGGAGCCCTTACGAGCAGTACTTC.

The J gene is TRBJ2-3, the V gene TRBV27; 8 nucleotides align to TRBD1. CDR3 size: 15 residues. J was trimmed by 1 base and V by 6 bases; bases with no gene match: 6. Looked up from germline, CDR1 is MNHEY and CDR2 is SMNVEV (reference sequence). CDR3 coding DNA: TGTGCCAGCAGGACAGGGGCCTATGGCACAGATACGCAGTATTTT. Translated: CASRTGAYGTDTQYF.

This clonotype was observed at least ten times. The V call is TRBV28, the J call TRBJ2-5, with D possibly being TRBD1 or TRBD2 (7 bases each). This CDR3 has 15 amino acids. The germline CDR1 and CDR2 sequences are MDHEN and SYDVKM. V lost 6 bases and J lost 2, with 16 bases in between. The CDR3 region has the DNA TGTGCCAGCAGCCGAGCGGGGACAGTACAAGAGACCCAGTACTTC. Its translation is CASSRAGTVQETQYF.